The following is a T cell receptor (beta chain) sequence with its context. A much larger clone differs by one base, so this may be a read error. MiXCR was run by TCRdb on the 5' RACE reads, yielding one entry per CDR3 protein. The repertoire holds about 300,000 distinct CDR3 sequences, 3% to 4.5% seen once, with approximately 24% in the top ten. This entry belongs to a study of T cells after yellow fever vaccination. Germline-derived CDR1 and CDR2 are LGHNA and YSLEER. With 1 base removed from V and 2 bases from J, the gap between germline ends came to 11 bases. This CDR3 has 15 amino acids. This sequence joins TRBV4-3 and TRBJ2-5; D possibly corresponds to TRBD1 (6 bases). This specimen was PBMCs, taken 5 days after the yellow fever booster vaccination. This clonotype originated in a man between 18 and 35 years old who received the YFV17D yellow fever vaccine. The CDR3 region has the DNA TGCGCCAGCAGCCAAGGCGGACAGCATCAAGAGACCCAGTACTTC. Amino acids: CASSQGGQHQETQYF.